This T cell receptor (beta chain) was retrieved from a study of cytomegalovirus exposure and HLA in healthy donors. The study, taken as a whole, reports: Analysis performed later found roughly 17,000 TCR beta sequences associated with HLA alleles at 0.05 false discovery rate.

The V end lost 2 bases, the J end lost 7 bases, and 6 bases lay between the germline ends. The V gene's germline CDR1 is MDHEN and CDR2 SYDVKM. The CDR3 extends over 11 amino acids. Although they were nominally healthy when sampled, donors likely had unrecorded immune exposures. A remark on this clone: Antigen unknown.

Vbeta (60) and Jbeta (13) primers were used in the PCR. Sequencing used immunoSEQ multiplex PCR; TCRdb keeps in-frame clones, though not all of them. This table has 80,000 to 100,000 clones, about 81% appearing once. The sequence was obtained from a man between 35 and 55 years old in good health and CMV-seronegative. The chain couples TRBV28 to TRBJ2-7; D is unclear. The source material was PBMCs. CDR3 protein: CASSLQMEQYF. The CDR3 DNA reads TGTGCCAGCAGTTTACAGATGGAGCAGTACTTC. The full variable domain, rest sourced from reference TRBV28 and TRBJ2-7, is DVKVTQSSRYLVKRTGEKVFLECVQDMDHENMFWYRQDPGLGLRLIYFSYDVKMKEKGDIPEGYSVSREKKERFSLILESASTNQTSMYLCASSLQMEQYFGPGTRLTVT.